The subject of this entry is one T cell receptor beta chain. Its antigen remains unknown. This entry is derived from a study of T cell repertoires and HLA-DP antigens. Whole-study context: Versus self, one alloantigen differed at one groove amino acid, the other at roughly ten.

The CDR3 runs to 15 residues. The V gene's germline CDR1 is MNHNY and CDR2 SVGAGI (reference sequence). V was shortened by 11 bases and J by 5 bases, with 24 bases between the two germline ends. Clones were sequenced by immunoSEQ multiplex PCR, and TCRdb holds only the in-frame ones, with some missing. The sample consists of about 120,000 clones, 80% to 95% of them appearing once. The sequence was collected from a woman younger than 35 in good health and CMV-seronegative. The chain has TRBV6-6 and TRBJ2-5, with TRBD2 as a possible D gene (7 bases). What was sequenced was CD4+ T cells from PBMCs. In DNA form, the CDR3 reads TGTGCCGAAGGCGGAGAAGGGGGGGCCTTTGAGACCCAGTACTTC. This codes for CAEGGEGGAFETQYF.